One sample yielded the 17 T cell receptor beta chains listed below, sequenced in a study of PD-L1 blockade in urothelial cancer. Only in-frame clones appear in the TCRdb table, and some are missing; sequencing was by immunoSEQ multiplex PCR. The sample records 45,000 or so clones, approximately 89% being singletons. Sample: PBMCs, taken around atezolizumab (anti-PD-L1) treatment. The receptors shown here come from a man older than 75 with urothelial cancer.

V usage is TRBV9 and J usage is TRBJ2-2; TRBD1 matches at 12 bases. This CDR3 is 20 amino acids long. The V gene's germline CDR1 is SGDLS and CDR2 YYNGEE. With 5 bases clipped from V and 2 bases from J, the junction kept 16 bases outside the gene matches. CDR3: CASSATLVGTGGINTGELFF. In nucleotides, the CDR3 is TGTGCCAGCAGTGCCACCCTCGTGGGGACAGGGGGCATTAACACCGGGGAGCTGTTTTTT.

V usage is TRBV5-4 and J usage is TRBJ2-7; no clear D. Trimming left V 0 bases short and J 3 bases short, with 13 bases between. Per the germline V gene, CDR1 is SGHNT and CDR2 is YYREEE (reference sequence). This CDR3 spans 15 amino acids. The CDR3 is CASSLGLTPGYEQYF. The CDR3 DNA sequence: TGTGCCAGCAGCTTGGGGCTGACTCCCGGCTACGAGCAGTACTTC.

The chain combines TRBV18 with TRBJ2-1, with 9 nucleotides matching TRBD2. After removal of 4 bases from V and 2 bases from J, the junction contained 6 bases not matched to a gene. Germline CDR1 reads KGHSH; CDR2 reads LQKENI. The CDR3 loop spans 16 amino acids. Here the CDR3 reads CASSRTSGLTYNEQFF. The CDR3 DNA sequence: TGTGCCAGCTCACGAACTAGCGGGCTCACCTACAATGAGCAGTTCTTC.

The chain has TRBV4-1 and TRBJ2-3, with 10 bases matching TRBD2. The germline V gene has CDR1 MGHRA and CDR2 YSYEKL. Germline trimming cut 0 bases from V and 7 bases from J; bases unmatched to any gene: 4. The CDR3 has 15 residues. The CDR3 DNA follows: TGCGCCAGCAGCCAAGAGCTAGCGGGAGCGCATACGCAGTATTTT. Translation gives CASSQELAGAHTQYF.

The chain couples TRBV6-1 to TRBJ1-1, with D hard to call. The CDR3 spans 10 residues. V lost 6 bases, J lost 11 bases, and 10 bases lay in between. CDR1 MNHNS and CDR2 SASEGT come from the germline V gene. The CDR3 DNA reads as TGTGCCAGCAGAGAGGAGGTCGCTTTCTTT. Protein: CASREEVAFF.

The CDR3 DNA follows: TGTGCCAGCAGCTTGCTTTTGGAGGGGTTGAGGGAGACCCAGTACTTC. Amino acids: CASSLLLEGLRETQYF. The gene calls are TRBV5-6 and TRBJ2-5, with D possibly TRBD2 on 6 matching bases. CDR3 length: 16 amino acids. CDR1 SGHDT and CDR2 YYEEEE come from the germline V gene. The V gene lost 1 base and the J gene lost 5 bases, with 18 bases spanning the gap.

This clone was detected only a few times. The gene calls are TRBV6-1 and TRBJ2-7; perhaps TRBD2 as D (5 bases). V lost 5 bases to trimming and J lost 2 bases, with 13 bases between them. Germline V CDR1 and CDR2: MNHNS, SASEGT. CDR3 size: 14 residues. The CDR3 protein is CASSLEAVTYEQYF. CDR3 DNA: TGTGCCAGCAGTTTGGAGGCAGTAACCTACGAGCAGTACTTC.

The rearrangement joins TRBV6-6 to TRBJ1-1; TRBD1 matches 7 bases. This CDR3 region has 12 residues. Germline V gene lookup returns CDR1 MNHNY and CDR2 SVGAGI (reference sequence). Losses at the gene ends were 6 bases for V and 7 bases for J; bases not matched to a gene: 5. CDR3 loop: CASSRQGNEAFF. The CDR3 nucleotides read TGTGCCAGCAGCAGACAGGGCAATGAAGCTTTCTTT.

This clone was seen once. The chain couples TRBV7-9 to TRBJ2-1; no clear D gene. V shed 6 bases and J shed 9 bases, with 12 bases lying between them. The CDR3 consists of 12 residues. CDR1 and CDR2 from the germline V gene are SEHNR and FQNEAQ (reference sequence). CDR3 sequence: CASSRRAGEQFF. CDR3 DNA: TGTGCCAGCAGTCGTCGTGCCGGTGAGCAGTTCTTC.

The chain uses TRBV9 and TRBJ1-1, with 9 bases that match TRBD1. The germline CDR1 and CDR2 sequences are SGDLS and YYNGEE. Unmatched junction bases numbered 4, after V lost 0 bases and J lost 7 bases. This CDR3 has 14 residues. The CDR3 DNA follows: TGTGCCAGCAGCGTAGCAAGGACAGGGGATGAAGCTTTCTTT. Translated: CASSVARTGDEAFF. The variable domain in full, with the rest retrieved from reference TRBV9 and TRBJ1-1, is DSGVTQTPKHLITATGQRVTLRCSPRSGDLSVYWYQQSLDQGLQFLIQYYNGEERAKGNILERFSAQQFPDLHSELNLSSLELGDSALYFCASSVARTGDEAFFGQGTRLTVV.

The CDR3 loop is CASSLLASVGGSSYEQYF. The CDR3 region has the DNA TGCGCCAGCAGCTTACTAGCATCTGTCGGGGGAAGCTCCTACGAGCAGTACTTC. V gene TRBV5-1 combines with J gene TRBJ2-7, with D possibly being TRBD2 (6 bases). Per the germline V gene, CDR1 is SGHRS and CDR2 is YFSETQ. The germline V and J ends were trimmed by 2 bases and 0 bases, with 21 bases remaining between them. This CDR3 contains 18 residues.

The V gene is TRBV5-1, the J gene TRBJ1-1; D is undetermined. The length of the CDR3 is 14 residues. The germline V gene encodes CDR1 SGHRS and CDR2 YFSETQ. Trimming took off 0 bases at V and 1 base at J, with 7 bases between the two ends. The CDR3 reads CASSLATANTEAFF. Written as DNA, the CDR3 is TGCGCCAGCAGCTTGGCAACAGCGAACACTGAAGCTTTCTTT. Full variable domain (outside the CDR3, taken from reference TRBV5-1 and TRBJ1-1): KAGVTQTPRYLIKTRGQQVTLSCSPISGHRSVSWYQQTPGQGLQFLFEYFSETQRNKGNFPGRFSGRQFSNSRSEMNVSTLELGDSALYLCASSLATANTEAFFGQGTRLTVV.

This clone was detected only once. J is TRBJ1-1 and V is TRBV5-6; 7 bases fit TRBD1. The CDR3 is made up of 14 amino acids. Per the germline V gene, CDR1 is SGHDT and CDR2 is YYEEEE. J lost 1 base, V lost 2 bases, and 2 bases had no gene match. The CDR3 DNA sequence: TGTGCCAGCAGCTTCCGACAGGGGAACACTGAAGCTTTCTTT. It codes for CASSFRQGNTEAFF.

The chain combines TRBV2 with TRBJ2-3, with 7 bases fitting TRBD2. The length of the CDR3 is 15 residues. Germline CDR1 and CDR2: SNHLY and FYNNEI. V lost 9 bases, J lost 4 bases, and 13 bases stayed unmatched. CDR3 protein: CARGAGSVLADTQYF. CDR3 bases: TGTGCCAGGGGAGCGGGGAGTGTTCTAGCAGATACGCAGTATTTT.

The chain links TRBV28 to TRBJ2-7; weak D call: TRBD1 (5 bases). Germline values: CDR1 MDHEN, CDR2 SYDVKM. This CDR3 has 11 residues. The V end was cut by 8 bases, the J end by 2 bases, with 7 bases between. CDR3 amino acids: CASQTAYEQYF. The CDR3 DNA follows: TGTGCCAGCCAGACAGCCTACGAGCAGTACTTC.

The DNA of the CDR3 is TGTGCCAGCAGGTTGGACAGTTACAATGAGCAGTTCTTC. It codes for CASRLDSYNEQFF. This rearrangement joins TRBV2 to TRBJ2-1; tentatively, D is TRBD1 (6 bases). The germline V gene has CDR1 SNHLY and CDR2 FYNNEI. V gave up 6 bases and J gave up 4 bases, with 10 bases separating them. The CDR3 contains 13 residues. Drawing the rest from reference TRBV2 and TRBJ2-1, the complete variable domain is EPEVTQTPSHQVTQMGQEVILRCVPISNHLYFYWYRQILGQKVEFLVSFYNNEISEKSEIFDDQFSVERPDGSNFTLKIRSTKLEDSAMYFCASRLDSYNEQFFGPGTRLTVL.

CDR3 residues: CASSPEQAPYGYTF. In DNA, the CDR3 is TGTGCCAGCTCACCAGAACAGGCCCCCTATGGCTACACCTTC. The chain carries TRBV18 and TRBJ1-2; D may be TRBD1 (5 bases). This CDR3 is 14 amino acids long. V dropped 2 bases and J dropped 4 bases, with 11 bases sitting between them. Germline V gene lookup returns CDR1 KGHSH and CDR2 LQKENI.